These 17 T cell receptor beta chains were sequenced from one sample in a study of blood T cell repertoires in COVID-19. The repertoire was sequenced with immunoSEQ multiplex PCR; TCRdb's copy has only in-frame clones and lacks some. The sample lists 300,000 to 450,000 clones, around 84% seen once, with 3.6% in the top ten. The material sequenced was peripheral blood. Source of these receptors: a woman under 30 with acute or convalescent COVID-19.

This chain connects TRBV5-1 to TRBJ2-3, with TRBD2 matching over 10 bases. The J segment lost 3 bases and the V segment lost 0 bases, leaving 7 bases of the junction unmatched. Germline values: CDR1 SGHRS, CDR2 YFSETQ. This CDR3 contains 17 residues. The DNA of the CDR3 is TGCGCCAGCAGCTTGGCCTCGAGCGGGGGGGCTACAGATACGCAGTATTTT. This encodes CASSLASSGGATDTQYF.

This clone was counted between two and nine times. The genes are TRBV7-9 and TRBJ2-7, with TRBD2 matching over 9 bases. The germline CDR1 and CDR2 sequences are SEHNR and FQNEAQ (reference sequence). The V and J ends lost 3 bases and 0 bases, in that order; junction bases with no gene match: 12. This CDR3 region has 18 residues. The CDR3 loop reads CASSFPTAFSGSSYEQYF. As DNA, the CDR3 is TGTGCCAGCAGCTTCCCTACCGCCTTTAGCGGGAGCTCCTACGAGCAGTACTTC.

V is TRBV19 and J is TRBJ1-1; perhaps TRBD1 as D (5 bases). This CDR3 is 13 amino acids long. Germline CDR1 LNHDA, CDR2 SQIVND (reference sequence). Trimming pared 4 bases from V and 7 bases from J, leaving 13 bases between. CDR3 residues: CASSRNIDSEAFF. Here the CDR3 DNA reads TGTGCCAGTAGTAGGAATATCGACAGTGAAGCTTTCTTT.

The chain has TRBV24-1 and TRBJ2-4; 7 nucleotides agree with TRBD1. With 1 base clipped from V and 2 bases from J, the junction kept 4 bases outside the gene matches. This CDR3 region has 16 residues. Germline V gene lookup returns CDR1 KGHDR and CDR2 SFDVKD. Here the CDR3 DNA reads TGTGCCACCAGTGATTTAGTGGGACAGACCAAAAACATTCAGTACTTC. Residues: CATSDLVGQTKNIQYF.

The J gene is TRBJ2-5, the V gene TRBV5-1; D is unclear. Trimming pared 5 bases from V and 6 bases from J, leaving 14 bases between. The length of the CDR3 is 13 residues. The V gene's germline CDR1 is SGHRS and CDR2 YFSETQ. The CDR3 region has the DNA TGCGCCAGCAGAAACTCATCCCCCCAGACCCAGTACTTC. It is translated as CASRNSSPQTQYF.

V is TRBV18 and J is TRBJ1-1; D possibly corresponds to TRBD1 (5 bases). The germline V and J ends were trimmed by 2 bases and 0 bases, with 16 bases remaining between them. Germline V lookup: CDR1 KGHSH, CDR2 LQKENI. This CDR3 is built from 17 residues. The CDR3 region is CASSPSLGDFVNTEAFF. The DNA of the CDR3 is TGTGCCAGCTCACCATCGTTAGGGGATTTCGTGAACACTGAAGCTTTCTTT.

This chain connects TRBV24-1 to TRBJ2-1, with 7 bases fitting TRBD2. J gave up 6 bases and V 7 bases, and 5 bases lay outside the gene matches. The CDR3 contains 13 residues. Germline CDR1 KGHDR, CDR2 SFDVKD. The CDR3: CATSGEGANEQFF. CDR3 nucleotides: TGTGCCACCAGCGGGGAGGGAGCCAATGAGCAGTTCTTC.

The chain employs TRBV11-2 and TRBJ1-5, with TRBD1 matching 7 bases. J lost 7 bases, V lost 5 bases, and 5 bases had no gene match. Per the germline V gene, CDR1 is SGHAT and CDR2 is FQNNGV. The CDR3 is made up of 13 amino acids. This chain's CDR3 is CASSRDREQPQHF. CDR3 bases: TGTGCCAGCAGCCGCGACAGGGAGCAGCCCCAGCATTTT.

This chain joins TRBV6-2 or TRBV6-3 and TRBJ2-7, with 9 bases identical to TRBD1. The CDR3 is made up of 16 amino acids. CDR1 is MNHEY, CDR2 SVGEGT, per germline. With V trimmed by 3 bases and J by 2 bases, 8 bases remained unmatched. CDR3 sequence: CASSYLLGTGTYEQYF. The CDR3, as DNA: TGTGCCAGCAGTTATCTCCTTGGGACAGGGACCTACGAGCAGTACTTC.

V is TRBV19 and J is TRBJ1-1, with unresolved D. V shed 5 bases and J shed 1 base, with 8 bases lying between them. The CDR3 covers 13 residues. CDR1 is LNHDA, CDR2 SQIVND, per germline (reference sequence). The DNA of the CDR3 is TGTGCCAGTAGTGGGAGCGCGAACACTGAAGCTTTCTTT. Translation gives CASSGSANTEAFF.

This rearrangement joins TRBV5-1 to TRBJ1-5, with 7 bases lining up with TRBD1. CDR1 SGHRS and CDR2 YFSETQ come from the germline V gene. This CDR3 comprises 15 residues. The J segment lost 3 bases and the V segment lost 4 bases, leaving 7 bases of the junction unmatched. CDR3 residues: CASSPGTAYNQPQHF. Written as DNA, the CDR3 is TGCGCCAGCAGCCCCGGGACAGCTTACAATCAGCCCCAGCATTTT.

This clone has a handful of counts. This chain links TRBV28 with TRBJ2-7; unclear D gene. From germline, CDR1 is MDHEN and CDR2 SYDVKM. The CDR3 runs 12 residues. V lost 5 bases to trimming and J lost 2 bases, with 7 bases between them. The CDR3: CASSVTAYEQYF. DNA of the CDR3: TGTGCCAGCAGTGTAACAGCCTACGAGCAGTACTTC.

Regarding this clone: The sample has other DNA sequences that encode this CDR3 too. V and J are TRBV4-1 and TRBJ1-5, with D maybe TRBD1 (5 bases). The CDR3 loop spans 14 amino acids. V lost 0 bases and J 3 bases, leaving 6 bases between the germline ends. Germline V gives CDR1 MGHRA, CDR2 YSYEKL. The CDR3 DNA is TGCGCCAGCAGCCAAGACAGGGACAATCAGCCCCAGCATTTT. It translates to CASSQDRDNQPQHF.

This clone was seen once. The chain employs TRBV3-1 (or the pseudogene TRBV3-2) and TRBJ2-1, with D possibly TRBD2 on 6 matching bases. Deletions cut 2 bases from V and 8 bases from J, with 10 bases between. Germline assignment: CDR1 LGHDT and CDR2 YNNKEL (reference sequence). The CDR3 sequence is 13 residues long. CDR3 amino acids: CASSQRESDEQFF. In DNA, the CDR3 is TGTGCCAGCAGCCAACGGGAGAGCGATGAGCAGTTCTTC.

This clone is a singleton in its sample. V is TRBV5-4 and J is TRBJ2-5; TRBD1 aligns across 9 bases. The CDR3 length is 14 residues. Per the germline V gene, CDR1 is SGHNT and CDR2 is YYREEE (reference sequence). Trimming removed 4 bases from V and 5 bases from J; junction bases left unmatched: 6. CDR3 nucleotides: TGTGCCAGCAGCACGGGACAGGGTTGGGAGACCCAGTACTTC. Translated, it gives CASSTGQGWETQYF.

The chain carries TRBV19 and TRBJ1-2, with TRBD1 identical over 10 bases. V trimming: 7 bases; J trimming: 4 bases; junction bases outside the gene matches: 6. This CDR3 spans 14 amino acids. Per germline, CDR1 LNHDA and CDR2 SQIVND (reference sequence). In DNA form, the CDR3 reads TGTGCCAGTACCCCAGGGGACAGGGGCTATGGCTACACCTTC. Protein sequence: CASTPGDRGYGYTF.

The genes are TRBV25-1 and TRBJ2-7; D perhaps matches TRBD2 (5 bases). V was cut by 3 bases and J by 0 bases, with 15 bases left in between. The CDR3 has 16 amino acids. Germline assignment: CDR1 MGHDK and CDR2 SYGVNS. CDR3 DNA sequence: TGTGCCAGCAGTGACCCCGCCCGGGATCGCTCCTACGAGCAGTACTTC. It specifies CASSDPARDRSYEQYF.